This TCR beta chain was recovered during a study of T cell responses to AZD1222 COVID-19 vaccine. TCRdb's table, derived via immunoSEQ multiplex PCR, lists solely in-frame clones and lacks some. The sample has approximately 110,000 clones, around 87% seen once. Study findings and constraints: Sampling that yielded the repertoires occurred only after the peak T cell response.

V was pared by 3 bases and J by 6 bases, with 9 bases of the junction left unmatched. The CDR3 runs 15 residues. The germline V gene encodes CDR1 MRHNA and CDR2 SNTAGT. This clone showed up just a few times. Antigen specificity is unknown. Specimen: peripheral blood, collected 28 days after the second AZD1222 dose. This TCR derives from an adult who received the AZD1222 COVID-19 vaccine. V usage is TRBV6-4 and J usage is TRBJ1-2; the match to TRBD1 covers 8 bases. The CDR3 coding sequence is TGTGCCAGCAGTGAGTCAGGGGGCACGACGGATGGCTACACCTTC. Protein: CASSESGGTTDGYTF.